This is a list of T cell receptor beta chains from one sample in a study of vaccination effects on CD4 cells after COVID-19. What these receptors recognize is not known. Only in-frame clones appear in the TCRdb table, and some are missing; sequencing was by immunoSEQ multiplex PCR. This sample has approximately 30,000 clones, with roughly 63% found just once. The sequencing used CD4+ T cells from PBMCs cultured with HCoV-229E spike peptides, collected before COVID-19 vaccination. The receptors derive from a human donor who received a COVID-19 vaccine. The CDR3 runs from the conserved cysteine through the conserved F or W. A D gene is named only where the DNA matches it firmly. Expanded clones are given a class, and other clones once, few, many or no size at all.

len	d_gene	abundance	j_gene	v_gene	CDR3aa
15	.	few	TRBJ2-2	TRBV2	CASKGTAENTGELFF
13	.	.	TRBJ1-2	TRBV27	CASSLSSVYGYTF
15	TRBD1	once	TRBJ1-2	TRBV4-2	CASSQEQGASYGYTF
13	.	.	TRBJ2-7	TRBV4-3	CASSPQRGYEQYF
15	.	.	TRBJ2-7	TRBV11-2	CASSLVGGGGYEQYF
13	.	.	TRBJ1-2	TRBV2	CASSPGTNYGYTF
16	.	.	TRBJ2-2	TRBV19	CASSIEYRANTGELFF
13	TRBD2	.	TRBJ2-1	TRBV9	CASSAAGGYEQFF
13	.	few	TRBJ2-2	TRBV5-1	CAGSLDSTGELFF
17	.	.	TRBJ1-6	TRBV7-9	CASSLEGRRSYNSPLHF
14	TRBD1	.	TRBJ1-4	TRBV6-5	CASSTGGTNEKLFF
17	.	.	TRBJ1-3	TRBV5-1	CASSSLSGIDSGNTIYF
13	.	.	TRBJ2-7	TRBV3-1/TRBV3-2	CASSRGSSYEQYF
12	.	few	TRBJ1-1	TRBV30	CAWDRDTREAFF
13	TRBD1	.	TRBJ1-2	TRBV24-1	CATSGTGRGGYTF
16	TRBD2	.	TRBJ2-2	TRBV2	CASRGAGALNTGELFF
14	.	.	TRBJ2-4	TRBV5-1	CASSLDRLKNIQYF
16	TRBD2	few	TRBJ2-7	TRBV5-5	CASSLVGSGDYYEQYF
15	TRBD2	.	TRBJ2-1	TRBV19	CASSIIAGVYNEQFF
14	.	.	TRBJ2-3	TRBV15	CATSKEGASDTQYF
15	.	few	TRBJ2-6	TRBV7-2	CASSLGPSGANVLTF
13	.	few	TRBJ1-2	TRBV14	CASSQSSNYGYTF
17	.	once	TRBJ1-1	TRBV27	CASNRGGTSYRGAEAFF
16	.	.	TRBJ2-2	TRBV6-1	CASSEVGVGGTGELFF
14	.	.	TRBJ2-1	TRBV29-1	CSVGDLTSYNEQFF
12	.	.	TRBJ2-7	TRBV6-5	CASSPRRSEQYF
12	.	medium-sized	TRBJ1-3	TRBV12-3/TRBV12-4	CAGRGAGNTIYF
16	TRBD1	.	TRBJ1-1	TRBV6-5	CASSYSMGRGRTEAFF
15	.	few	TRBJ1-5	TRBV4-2	CASSQEFTPRQPQHF
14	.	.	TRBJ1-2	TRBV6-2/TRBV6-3	CASSYPRAPYGYTF
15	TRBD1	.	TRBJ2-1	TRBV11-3	CASSPGTGFGNEQFF
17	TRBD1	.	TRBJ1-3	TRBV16	CASSQSGQAYSGNTIYF
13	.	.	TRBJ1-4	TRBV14	CASSQVGGEKLFF
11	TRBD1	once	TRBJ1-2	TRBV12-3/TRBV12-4	CASSLGQGLTF
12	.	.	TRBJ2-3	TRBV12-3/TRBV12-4	CASSSRADTQYF
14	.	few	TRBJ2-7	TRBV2	CASTLDSHSYEQYF
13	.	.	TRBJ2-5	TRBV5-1	CASSRTEQETQYF
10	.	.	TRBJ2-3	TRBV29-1	CSVGADTQYF
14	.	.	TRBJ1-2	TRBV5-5	CASSLVSQAYGYTF
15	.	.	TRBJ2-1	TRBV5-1	CASSFGGGRENEQFF
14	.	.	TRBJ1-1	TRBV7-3	CASSLYTISAEAFF
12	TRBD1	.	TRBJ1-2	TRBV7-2	CASSRGRDGYTF
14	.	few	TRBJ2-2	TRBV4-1	CASSQETNTGELFF
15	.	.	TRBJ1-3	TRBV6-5	CASSKDPYSGNTIYF
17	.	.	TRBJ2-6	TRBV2	CASSGQGVSSGANVLTF